The entry below describes one T cell receptor beta chain. Its antigen is still unknown. The source of the sample is a study of T cells expressing NK-cell markers. Reanalyzing the 5' RACE reads, TCRdb keeps one entry per CDR3 protein, without DNA. The sample totals roughly 120,000 distinct CDR3 sequences; its top ten clones hold roughly 20%. From germline, CDR1 is SGDLS and CDR2 YYNGEE. The length of the CDR3 is 14 residues. Study outcomes and limitations: More than five donors had dominant NKG2C+ clonotypes that comprised about 1.0-7.0% of their CD8+ T cells. Four donors showed these clonotypes also leading the CD3+CD56-NKG2C+ fraction. The study did not resolve the HCMV specificity of expanded NKG2C+ T cell clones.

The chain links TRBV9 to TRBJ1-2; TCRdb calls TRBD1, which cannot be checked without DNA. This receptor was identified in a woman aged 18-70 years in good health. Sequenced material: blood T cells: a sorted CD56 or NKG2C T cell subset, CD4+ or CD8+ T cells, or bulk PBMC T cells (not recorded which). The CDR3: CASSVDRASDGYTF. The variable domain in full, with the rest retrieved from reference TRBV9 and TRBJ1-2, is DSGVTQTPKHLITATGQRVTLRCSPRSGDLSVYWYQQSLDQGLQFLIQYYNGEERAKGNILERFSAQQFPDLHSELNLSSLELGDSALYFCASSVDRASDGYTFGSGTRLTVV.